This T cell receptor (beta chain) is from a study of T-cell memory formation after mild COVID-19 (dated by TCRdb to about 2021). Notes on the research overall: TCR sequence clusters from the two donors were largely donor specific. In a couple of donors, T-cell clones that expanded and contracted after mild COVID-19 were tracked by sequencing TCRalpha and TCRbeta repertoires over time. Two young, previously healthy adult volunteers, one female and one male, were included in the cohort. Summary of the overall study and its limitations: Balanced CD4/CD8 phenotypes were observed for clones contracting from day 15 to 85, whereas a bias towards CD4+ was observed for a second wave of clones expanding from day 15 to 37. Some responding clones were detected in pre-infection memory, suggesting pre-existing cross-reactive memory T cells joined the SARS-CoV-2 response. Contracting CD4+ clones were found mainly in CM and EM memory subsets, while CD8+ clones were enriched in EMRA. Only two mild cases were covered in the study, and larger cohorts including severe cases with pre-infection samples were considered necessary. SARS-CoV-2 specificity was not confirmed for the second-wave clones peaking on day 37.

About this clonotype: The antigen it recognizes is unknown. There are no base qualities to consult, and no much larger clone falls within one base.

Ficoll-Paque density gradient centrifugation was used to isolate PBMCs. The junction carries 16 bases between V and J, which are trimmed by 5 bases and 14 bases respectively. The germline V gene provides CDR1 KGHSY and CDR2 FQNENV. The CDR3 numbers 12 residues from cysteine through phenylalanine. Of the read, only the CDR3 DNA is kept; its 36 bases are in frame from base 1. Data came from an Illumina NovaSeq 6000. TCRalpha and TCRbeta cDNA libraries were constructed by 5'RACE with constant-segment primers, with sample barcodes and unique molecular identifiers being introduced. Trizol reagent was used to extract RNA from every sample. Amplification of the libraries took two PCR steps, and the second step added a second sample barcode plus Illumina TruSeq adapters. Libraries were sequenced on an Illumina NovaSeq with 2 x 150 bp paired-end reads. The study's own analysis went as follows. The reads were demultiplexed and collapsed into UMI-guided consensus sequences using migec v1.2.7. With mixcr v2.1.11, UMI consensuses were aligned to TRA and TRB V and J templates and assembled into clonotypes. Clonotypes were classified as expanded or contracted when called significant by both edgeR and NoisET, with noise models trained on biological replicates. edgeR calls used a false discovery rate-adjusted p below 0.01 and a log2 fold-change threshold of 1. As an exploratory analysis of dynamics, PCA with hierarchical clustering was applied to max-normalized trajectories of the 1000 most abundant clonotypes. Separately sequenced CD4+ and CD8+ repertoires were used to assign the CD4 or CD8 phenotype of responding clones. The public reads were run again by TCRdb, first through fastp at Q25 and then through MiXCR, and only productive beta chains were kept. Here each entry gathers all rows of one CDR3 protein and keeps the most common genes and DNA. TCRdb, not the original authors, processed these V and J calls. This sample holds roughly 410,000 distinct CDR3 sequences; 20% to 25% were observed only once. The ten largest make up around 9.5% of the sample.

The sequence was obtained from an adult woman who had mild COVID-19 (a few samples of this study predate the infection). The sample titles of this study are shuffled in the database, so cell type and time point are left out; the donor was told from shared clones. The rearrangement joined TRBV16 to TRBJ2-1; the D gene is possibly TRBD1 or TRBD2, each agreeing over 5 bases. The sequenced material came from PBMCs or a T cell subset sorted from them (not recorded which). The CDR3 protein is CASSDRLQREFF. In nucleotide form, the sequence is TGTGCCAGCAGCGACAGACTACAGAGGGAGTTCTTC.